This is a list of T cell receptor beta chains from one sample in a study of beta chain features in type 1 diabetes. Libraries were prepared by immunoSEQ multiplex PCR; TCRdb keeps only in-frame clonotypes and omits some of them. Here the sample spans approximately 730,000 clones, 13% being singletons. Input material: naive CD4+ T cells from blood. The receptor source for this set is a man aged 18 to 29 with type 1 diabetes. Both conserved end residues are part of each CDR3. The D gene is left open where the match is weak. Size tells how often a clone was seen (once, few, many) or the class of an expanded clone, and some rows leave it out.

14 | - | - | TRBJ1-1 | TRBV30 | TGTGCCTGGGGTTATTCGTCGGGGTCAGGAGAAGCTTTCTTT | CAWGYSSGSGEAFF
16 | - | TRBD1 | TRBJ1-4 | TRBV4-1 | TGCGCCAGCAGCCACGTTGACGGACAGGAGGGTGAAAAACTGTTTTTT | CASSHVDGQEGEKLFF
14 | - | TRBD2 | TRBJ2-3 | TRBV9 | TGTGCCAGCGATGAGGGACTACCCACAGATACGCAGTATTTT | CASDEGLPTDTQYF
17 | - | - | TRBJ1-5 | TRBV5-4 | TGTGCCAGCAGCTTGGGGGGGCGGACCGATAGCAATCAGCCCCAGCATTTT | CASSLGGRTDSNQPQHF
16 | few | TRBD2 | TRBJ2-5 | TRBV19 | TGTGCCAGTAGTATGCTGCGGGGGACGGGCGGGGAGACCCAGTACTTC | CASSMLRGTGGETQYF
15 | once | - | TRBJ1-2 | TRBV28 | TGTGCCAGCATGGGAGGGGGAGAGAGTCTGGGAGGCTACACCTTC | CASMGGGESLGGYTF
15 | - | - | TRBJ2-7 | TRBV7-9 | TGTGCCAGCAGCTTATCGTCAGGGGAGGTCTACGAGCAGTACTTC | CASSLSSGEVYEQYF
15 | few | TRBD2 | TRBJ2-5 | TRBV15 | TGTGCCACCCAAGGGGGACTAGGGACCCAAGAGACCCAGTACTTC | CATQGGLGTQETQYF
11 | few | - | TRBJ2-1 | TRBV5-1 | TGCGCCAGCAGCTCTTGGGATGAGCAGTTCTTC | CASSSWDEQFF
15 | few | TRBD2 | TRBJ2-1 | TRBV30 | TGTGCCTGGAGTATGGGACTAAGCGGGTACAATGAGCAGTTCTTC | CAWSMGLSGYNEQFF
14 | once | - | TRBJ1-2 | TRBV19 | TGTGCCAGTAGGAGTCAACAGGGCCACTATGGCTACACCTTC | CASRSQQGHYGYTF
14 | few | - | TRBJ1-1 | TRBV19 | TGTGCCACTACCCGACAGGCATTGAACACTGAAGCTTTCTTT | CATTRQALNTEAFF
13 | few | - | TRBJ2-1 | TRBV5-4 | TGTGCCAGCAGCTTGTTTTTATCGAATGAGCAGTTCTTC | CASSLFLSNEQFF
14 | few | TRBD2 | TRBJ2-3 | TRBV28 | TGTGCCAGCAACCCAGCGGGGGGGCATGATACGCAGTATTTT | CASNPAGGHDTQYF
13 | - | - | TRBJ2-5 | TRBV28 | TGTGCCAGCAGTTTAGGAAGCTTAGAGACCCAGTACTTC | CASSLGSLETQYF
15 | few | - | TRBJ1-1 | TRBV12-2 | TGTGCAAGGGTGTACTGTACCCGGGTAGTCACTGAAGCTTTCTTT | CARVYCTRVVTEAFF
15 | - | TRBD1 | TRBJ1-5 | TRBV5-1 | TGCGCCAGCAGCTTATCGGGACAGTTGTATCAGCCCCAGCATTTT | CASSLSGQLYQPQHF
14 | - | TRBD1 | TRBJ1-1 | TRBV7-2 | TGTGCCAGCAGCTTCGACAGGGGCGCCACTGAAGCTTTCTTT | CASSFDRGATEAFF
14 | - | TRBD1 | TRBJ1-2 | TRBV5-1 | TGCGCCAGCAGCCTCGGGACAGGGGAAAGTGGCTACACCTTC | CASSLGTGESGYTF
13 | few | - | TRBJ1-2 | TRBV25-1 | TGTGCCAGCAGTGAATTTATCCAGAGAGGCTACACCTTC | CASSEFIQRGYTF
15 | few | TRBD2 | TRBJ2-1 | TRBV6-5 | TGTGCCAGCAGATACATAGCGGGGGGCGGCCGAGAGCAGTTCTTC | CASRYIAGGGREQFF
14 | - | - | TRBJ2-2 | TRBV5-1 | TGCGCCAGCAGCTCCCGGGCCGACGGCGGGGAGCTGTTTTTT | CASSSRADGGELFF
12 | once | - | TRBJ1-2 | TRBV7-9 | TGTGCCAGCAGCGGGACCAACTATGGCTACACCTTC | CASSGTNYGYTF
14 | - | TRBD1 | TRBJ2-7 | TRBV2 | TGTGCCAGCAGGGTGACAGGGGCCTCTTCCGAGCAGTACTTC | CASRVTGASSEQYF
17 | - | TRBD2 | TRBJ2-2 | TRBV5-1 | TGCGCCAGCAGCTTGTGGTCTGGCGGGGGGAACACCGGGGAGCTGTTTTTT | CASSLWSGGGNTGELFF
15 | - | - | TRBJ1-6 | TRBV6-1 | TGTGCCAGCAGTCCGACCAGACTGGTTAATTCACCCCTCCACTTT | CASSPTRLVNSPLHF
15 | - | TRBD1 | TRBJ2-6 | TRBV28 | TGTGCCAGCAGTGGGGACAGTTCTGGGGCCAACGTCCTGACTTTC | CASSGDSSGANVLTF
13 | few | - | TRBJ2-5 | TRBV6-1 | TGTGCCAGCAGTCAGGGTTACCAAGAGACCCAGTACTTC | CASSQGYQETQYF
12 | - | - | TRBJ1-1 | TRBV7-9 | TGTGCCAGCAGCTTAGGAGACAGTGAAGCTTTCTTT | CASSLGDSEAFF
12 | few | - | TRBJ1-2 | TRBV5-1 | TGCGCCAGCAGCCCCTACGGCGATGGCTACACCTTC | CASSPYGDGYTF
13 | - | TRBD1 | TRBJ2-6 | TRBV7-3 | TGTGCCAGCAGCTCGGACAGGACCAACGTCCTGACTTTC | CASSSDRTNVLTF
16 | few | - | TRBJ2-3 | TRBV25-1 | TGTGCCAGCAGTGCCCAAGAGACTGCAGCCACAGATACGCAGTATTTT | CASSAQETAATDTQYF
15 | few | TRBD2 | TRBJ2-1 | TRBV11-2 | TGTGCCAGCAGCCCACGGGGGGTCCACGACAATGAGCAGTTCTTC | CASSPRGVHDNEQFF
15 | - | TRBD1 | TRBJ2-2 | TRBV11-2 | TGTGCCAGCAGCTTAGCCGGGACAGACACCGGGGAGCTGTTTTTT | CASSLAGTDTGELFF
15 | few | - | TRBJ2-7 | TRBV2 | TGTGCCAGCAGTGAGTCCAACGGGATATTCTACGAGCAGTACTTC | CASSESNGIFYEQYF
17 | - | - | TRBJ1-3 | TRBV9 | TGTGCCAGCAGCGTAGAGGCAGTAAGTTTCTCTGGAAACACCATATATTTT | CASSVEAVSFSGNTIYF
14 | few | - | TRBJ2-1 | TRBV28 | TGTGCCACCGAACAGGGGGGGACCGACGATGAGCAGTTCTTC | CATEQGGTDDEQFF
11 | few | - | TRBJ1-2 | TRBV5-6 | TGTGCCAGCAGTGTCGACTATGGCTACACCTTC | CASSVDYGYTF
17 | - | - | TRBJ2-6 | TRBV4-1 | TGCGCCAGCAGCCGAGGATGGGACAAAACTGGGGCCAACGTCCTGACTTTC | CASSRGWDKTGANVLTF
14 | - | - | TRBJ2-6 | TRBV5-1 | TGCGCCAGCAGCCCTCAGGGTGGGGCCAACGTCCTGACTTTC | CASSPQGGANVLTF
15 | - | TRBD1 | TRBJ1-5 | TRBV7-9 | TGTGCCAGCAGCGCATGGACAGGCGAGAGCCAGCCCCAGCATTTT | CASSAWTGESQPQHF
15 | few | TRBD1 | TRBJ1-4 | TRBV28 | TGTGCCAGCAGTTTAGCGACAGGGATGGGTGAAAAACTGTTTTTT | CASSLATGMGEKLFF
11 | - | - | TRBJ1-1 | TRBV29-1 | TGCAGCGTTGCGGAGAACACTGAAGCTTTCTTT | CSVAENTEAFF
16 | - | TRBD2 | TRBJ2-7 | TRBV4-2 | TGTGCCAGCAGCCAAGCCCCAACTAGCGGGGGATACGAGCAGTACTTC | CASSQAPTSGGYEQYF
11 | - | - | TRBJ2-1 | TRBV19 | TGTGCCAGTAGAAGGTTTCATGAGCAGTTCTTC | CASRRFHEQFF
15 | - | - | TRBJ1-5 | TRBV5-4 | TGTGCCAGCAGCTCAAACCCCGGGGGAAATCAGCCCCAGCATTTT | CASSSNPGGNQPQHF
16 | few | - | TRBJ2-6 | TRBV7-9 | TGTGCCAGCACCGGAAGGATCTCCTCTGGGGCCAACGTCCTGACTTTC | CASTGRISSGANVLTF
13 | - | TRBD1 | TRBJ1-2 | TRBV27 | TGTGCCAGCAAACTCGGACAGGGGGGCGGCTACACCTTC | CASKLGQGGGYTF
15 | few | TRBD1 | TRBJ2-7 | TRBV28 | TGTGCCAGCAGGGGGGGACAGGCTATCTCCTACGAGCAGTACTTC | CASRGGQAISYEQYF
13 | - | - | TRBJ1-4 | TRBV30 | TGTGCCTGTCGACCGGGAGGGTCTGAAAAACTGTTTTTT | CACRPGGSEKLFF